This TCR beta chain came from a study of T cells after yellow fever vaccination. TCRdb reprocessed the 5' RACE reads with MiXCR, giving one entry per CDR3 protein. The table includes roughly 330,000 distinct CDR3 sequences, almost 4% detected once. General study results and limits: Of the clonotypes, a small share occurred in both CD4 and CD8 compartments. In FACS-sorted repertoires, abundant clonotypes from the bulk population could appear as contaminants.

With respect to this clonotype: What it binds is not known.

Material: PBMCs, obtained 5 days after the yellow fever booster vaccination. The sequence derives from a man aged 18 to 30 who received the YFV17D yellow fever vaccine.

CDR3 sequence (DNA): TGCAGTGCCGGGAGGGGGGCAGATACGCAGTATTTT. Protein product: CSAGRGADTQYF. The chain joins TRBV20-1 to TRBJ2-3; 8 nucleotides align to TRBD2. The CDR3 runs to 12 residues. V was pared by 6 bases and J by 4 bases, with 3 bases of the junction left unmatched. In germline, CDR1 is DFQATT, CDR2 SNEGSKA (reference sequence).